This TCR beta chain was retrieved from a study of T cells in Graves' hyperthyroidism and ophthalmopathy. Study at large: Prior to any treatment, at the point of initial diagnosis, peripheral blood was collected. General study findings and limits: Most thyroid clonotypes expanded above 0.001 were also detected in blood.

From RNA transcripts, TCR beta CDR3 regions were amplified. HTBI primers were employed in a first-round RT-PCR of the TCR CDR3. TCRdb processed the multiplex PCR reads anew with MiXCR; each CDR3 protein has one entry. The data contain 350,000 to 450,000 distinct CDR3 sequences, around 13% of them singletons. Newly diagnosed hyperthyroidism, duration under 2 months, in patients aged 18 to 65. This CDR3 is 15 amino acids long. Trimming stripped 3 bases from V and 3 bases from J, with 16 bases between. Germline assignment: CDR1 SGHDT and CDR2 YYEEEE. This clonotype appeared many times. Its antigen is not known.

Sequenced material: blood. The clonotype originates from a woman aged 60-75 years with Graves' hyperthyroidism. The chain links TRBV5-6 to TRBJ2-7; D may correspond to TRBD1 or TRBD2 (5 bases each). CDR3: CASSYGAGLGYEQYF. The CDR3 bases are TGTGCCAGCAGCTATGGGGCGGGTCTGGGCTACGAGCAGTACTTC.